The clone carrying this TCR beta chain was observed a few times. Antigen unknown. Germline CDR1 is SGHAT and CDR2 is FQDESV (reference sequence). This CDR3 spans 12 amino acids. Trimming took 6 bases from V and 7 from J; bases not matched to a gene: 5. Over 95% purity was reached by all sorted populations. The source of the sample is a study of beta chain features in type 1 diabetes. Study context: Sorted cell examination encompassed roughly 110,000,000 cells across all samples.

The investigators reverse transcribed all of the isolated RNA, so they sequenced expressed TCRB transcripts. Assay used: immunoSEQ multiplex PCR; TCRdb lists only in-frame clones, some missing. The sample consists of 450,000 or so clones, about 10% of them appearing once. General study findings and limits: Naive, central memory and Treg TCRB repertoires seemed to resemble each other more closely in patients than they did in healthy donors. There was a moderate but significant shortening of TCRB CDR3s in all four CD4+ subsets of Type 1 diabetes patients.

The receptor was derived from a woman younger than 30 in good health. The gene calls are TRBV11-1 and TRBJ2-7; 8 nucleotides line up with TRBD1. Sequences were obtained from naive CD4+ T cells from blood. In nucleotides, the CDR3 is TGTGCCAGCAGTTGGACAGGGACAGAGCAGTACGTC. Residues: CASSWTGTEQYV.